The T cell receptor beta chain under discussion was sequenced for a study of CD4 T cells in relation to SARS-CoV-2 and coronaviruses. This clone came up a few times. The antigen is unknown. This CDR3 is 14 amino acids long. Germline assignment: CDR1 KGHSH and CDR2 LQKENI. Trimming took 2 bases from V and 2 from J, leaving 9 bases between them. Study results and limitations: The assay detects memory recall responses, not culture-primed primary responses.

The table came from immunoSEQ multiplex PCR; TCRdb's copy has only in-frame clones and leaves some out. The sample lists fewer than 45,000 clones, approximately 87% seen once, with 0.95% to 1.5% in the top ten. Sorted naive or memory CD4+ cells met CEF peptides for over eight days. Source material: naive CD4+ T cells from PBMCs, cultured in vitro. Subset reported: naive CD4+ T cells isolated by negative enrichment. The chain uses TRBV18 and TRBJ2-5, with TRBD1 as a possible D gene (5 bases). The source of this sequence is an adult with COVID-19. The CDR3: CASSPGRTQETQYF. The CDR3 DNA sequence: TGTGCCAGCTCACCAGGGCGGACACAAGAGACCCAGTACTTC.